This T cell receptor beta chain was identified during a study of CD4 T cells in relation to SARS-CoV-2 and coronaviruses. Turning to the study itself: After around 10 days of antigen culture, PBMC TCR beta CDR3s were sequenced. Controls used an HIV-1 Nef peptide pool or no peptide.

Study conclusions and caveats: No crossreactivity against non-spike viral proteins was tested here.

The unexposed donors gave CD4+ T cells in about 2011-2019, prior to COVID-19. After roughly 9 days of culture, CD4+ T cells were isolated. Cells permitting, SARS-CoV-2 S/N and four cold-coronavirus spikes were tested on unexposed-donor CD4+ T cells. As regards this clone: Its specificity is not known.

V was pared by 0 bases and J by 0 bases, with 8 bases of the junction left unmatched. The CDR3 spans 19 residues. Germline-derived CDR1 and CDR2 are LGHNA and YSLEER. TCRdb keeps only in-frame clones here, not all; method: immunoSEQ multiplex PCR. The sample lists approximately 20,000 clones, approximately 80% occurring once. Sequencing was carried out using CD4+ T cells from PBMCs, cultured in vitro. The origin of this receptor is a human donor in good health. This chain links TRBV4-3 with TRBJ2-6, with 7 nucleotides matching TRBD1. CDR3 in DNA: TGCGCCAGCAGCCAAGATTGGACAGGAACTAGCTCTGGGGCCAACGTCCTGACTTTC. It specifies CASSQDWTGTSSGANVLTF.